The rows below give T cell receptor beta chains drawn from one sample of a study of long-term antiretroviral therapy in people with HIV. Assay: immunoSEQ multiplex PCR; the TCRdb copy retains only in-frame clones and omits some. The table has 40,000 to 60,000 clones, about 86% seen once. Sequencing was performed on unsorted PBMCs, taken 0.8 years after starting antiretroviral therapy. These receptors originate from a woman aged 18-30 years with HIV. Both conserved end residues are part of each CDR3. The order of the fields is V gene, CDR3 protein.

v_gene: TRBV4-3
CDR3aa: CASSQDWGSYEQYF

v_gene: TRBV27
CDR3aa: CASSLVHSTTGPDTQYF

v_gene: TRBV27
CDR3aa: CASSLGTDTQYF

v_gene: TRBV18
CDR3aa: CASSPPDRVGEKLFF

v_gene: TRBV28
CDR3aa: CASSLLSSNSGNTIYF

v_gene: TRBV27
CDR3aa: CASSLSTGTGGNEQFF

v_gene: TRBV18
CDR3aa: CASSQAASTDTQYF

v_gene: TRBV9
CDR3aa: CASSVDTNNYGYTF

v_gene: TRBV9
CDR3aa: CASSVETGGAYEQYF

v_gene: TRBV9
CDR3aa: CASSVTSRVTIFGYTF

v_gene: TRBV9
CDR3aa: CASSGDGIGGYTF

v_gene: TRBV5-1
CDR3aa: CASSLGGTSGSTDTQYF

v_gene: TRBV7-2
CDR3aa: CASSPYYEQYF

v_gene: TRBV6-5
CDR3aa: CASSYRADTEAFF

v_gene: TRBV6-1
CDR3aa: CASSELVGGPSSYEQYF

v_gene: TRBV10-3
CDR3aa: CAISPQLRSAYLSYEQYF

v_gene: TRBV14
CDR3aa: CASSQDIWGWETQYF

v_gene: TRBV10-3
CDR3aa: CAISEWENEQYF

v_gene: TRBV25-1
CDR3aa: CAREVNQPQHF

v_gene: TRBV10-1
CDR3aa: CATNRSLPSWDRPYEQYF

v_gene: TRBV5-8
CDR3aa: CASSLADGRMRGNTIYF

v_gene: TRBV11-3
CDR3aa: CASSFGTGSNNEQFF

v_gene: TRBV14
CDR3aa: CASSQGSPAYNEQFF

v_gene: TRBV10-3
CDR3aa: CANSGTGHEQYF

v_gene: TRBV18
CDR3aa: CASSPTKGGTGRPSTDTQYF

v_gene: TRBV6-6
CDR3aa: CASSRPYNEQFF

v_gene: TRBV6-1
CDR3aa: CASSDATDTQYF

v_gene: TRBV6-1
CDR3aa: CASSEGAGRMSQHF

v_gene: TRBV19
CDR3aa: CASNRGAVTNQPQHF

v_gene: TRBV4-3
CDR3aa: CASSQDPPSGGSYNEQFF

v_gene: TRBV27
CDR3aa: CASRPSRLAGGPETQYF

v_gene: TRBV10-3
CDR3aa: CAISESLEDRYREGTSSYEQYF

v_gene: TRBV27
CDR3aa: CASSSAHLGTGELFF

v_gene: TRBV7-2
CDR3aa: CASSHQGSYEQYF

v_gene: TRBV5-5
CDR3aa: CASDLRDSKAYEQYF

v_gene: TRBV7-9
CDR3aa: CASSATREKYTIYF

v_gene: TRBV10-1
CDR3aa: CASSDGVGEQYF

v_gene: TRBV25-1
CDR3aa: CASRVGTGELFF

v_gene: TRBV13
CDR3aa: CASSPLGVPYEQYF

v_gene: TRBV15
CDR3aa: CATSRLVQREGETQYF

v_gene: TRBV7-9
CDR3aa: CASSLTGQMNTEAFF

v_gene: TRBV15
CDR3aa: CATSRVYGTDQETQYF

v_gene: TRBV19
CDR3aa: CASSRTGDQGKLFF

v_gene: TRBV6-5
CDR3aa: CASSAADPRPQHF

v_gene: TRBV10-3
CDR3aa: CAISEGTSGRAGELFF

v_gene: TRBV19
CDR3aa: CASGGIPEAFF

v_gene: TRBV14
CDR3aa: CASSHEGGPRGYGYTF

v_gene: TRBV27
CDR3aa: CASSLSYRGIQYF

v_gene: TRBV5-4
CDR3aa: CASSAAGTTTYEQYF

v_gene: TRBV19
CDR3aa: CASSIDGLSGFGNTIYF

v_gene: TRBV11-3
CDR3aa: CASSLDLSGSGYNEQFF

v_gene: TRBV5-4
CDR3aa: CASSLRGRNTIYF

v_gene: TRBV9
CDR3aa: CASSVVGGTDTQYF